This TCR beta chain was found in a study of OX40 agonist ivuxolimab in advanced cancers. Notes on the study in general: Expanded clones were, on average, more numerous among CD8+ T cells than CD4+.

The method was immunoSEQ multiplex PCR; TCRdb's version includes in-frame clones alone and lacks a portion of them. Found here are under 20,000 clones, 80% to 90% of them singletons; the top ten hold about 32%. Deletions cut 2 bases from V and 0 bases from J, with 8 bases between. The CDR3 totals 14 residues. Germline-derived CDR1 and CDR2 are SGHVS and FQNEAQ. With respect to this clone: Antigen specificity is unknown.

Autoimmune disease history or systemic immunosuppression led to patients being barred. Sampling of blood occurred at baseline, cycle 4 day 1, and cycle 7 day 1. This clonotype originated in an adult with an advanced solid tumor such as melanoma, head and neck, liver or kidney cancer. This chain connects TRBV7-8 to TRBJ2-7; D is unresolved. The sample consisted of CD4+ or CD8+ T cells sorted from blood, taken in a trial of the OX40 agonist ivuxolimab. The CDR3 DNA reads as TGTGCCAGCAGCTTACTTCAGGACTCCTACGAGCAGTACTTC. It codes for CASSLLQDSYEQYF.